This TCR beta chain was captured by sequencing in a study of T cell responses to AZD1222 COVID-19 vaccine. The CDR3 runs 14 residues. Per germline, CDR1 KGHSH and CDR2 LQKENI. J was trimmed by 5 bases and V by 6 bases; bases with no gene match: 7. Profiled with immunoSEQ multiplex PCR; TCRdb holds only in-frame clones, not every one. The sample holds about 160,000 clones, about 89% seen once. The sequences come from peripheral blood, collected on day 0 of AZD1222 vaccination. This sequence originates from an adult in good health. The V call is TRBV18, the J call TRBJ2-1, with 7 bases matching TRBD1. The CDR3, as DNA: TGTGCCAGCTCGACTTCGGGACAGCACAATGAGCAGTTCTTC. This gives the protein CASSTSGQHNEQFF. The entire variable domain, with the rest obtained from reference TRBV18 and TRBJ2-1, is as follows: NAGVMQNPRHLVRRRGQEARLRCSPMKGHSHVYWYRQLPEEGLKFMVYLQKENIIDESGMPKERFSAEFPKEGPSILRIQQVVRGDSAAYFCASSTSGQHNEQFFGPGTRLTVL.